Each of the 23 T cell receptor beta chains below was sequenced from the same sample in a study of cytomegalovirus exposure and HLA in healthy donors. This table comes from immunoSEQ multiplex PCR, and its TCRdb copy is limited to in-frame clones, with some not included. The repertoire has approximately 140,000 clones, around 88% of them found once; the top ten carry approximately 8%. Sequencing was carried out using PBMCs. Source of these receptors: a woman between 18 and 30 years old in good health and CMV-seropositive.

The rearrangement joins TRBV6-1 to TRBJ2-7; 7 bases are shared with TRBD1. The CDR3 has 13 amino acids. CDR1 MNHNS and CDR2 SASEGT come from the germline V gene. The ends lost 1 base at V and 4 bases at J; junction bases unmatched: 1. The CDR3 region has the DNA TGTGCCAGCAGTGAAGACAGGGGATACGAGCAGTACTTC. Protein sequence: CASSEDRGYEQYF.

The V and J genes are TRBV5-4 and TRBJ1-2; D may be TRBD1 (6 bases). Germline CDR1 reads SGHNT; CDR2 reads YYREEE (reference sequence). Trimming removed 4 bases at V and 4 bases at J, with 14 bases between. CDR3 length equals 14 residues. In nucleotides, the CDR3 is TGTGCCAGCAGCGATCAGGGGCAGACCTATGGCTACACCTTC. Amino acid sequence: CASSDQGQTYGYTF.

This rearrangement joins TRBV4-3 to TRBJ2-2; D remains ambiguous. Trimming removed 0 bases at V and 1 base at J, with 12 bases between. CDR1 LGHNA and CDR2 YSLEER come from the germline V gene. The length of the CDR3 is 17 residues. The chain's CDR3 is CASSQDGPPRNTGELFF. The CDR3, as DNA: TGCGCCAGCAGCCAAGATGGCCCGCCTAGGAACACCGGGGAGCTGTTTTTT.

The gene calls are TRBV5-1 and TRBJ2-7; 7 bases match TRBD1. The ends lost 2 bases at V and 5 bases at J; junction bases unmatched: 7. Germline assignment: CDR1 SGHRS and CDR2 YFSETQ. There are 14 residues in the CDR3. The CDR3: CASSLRQGRDEQYF. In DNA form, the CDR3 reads TGCGCCAGCAGCTTAAGACAGGGTAGGGACGAGCAGTACTTC. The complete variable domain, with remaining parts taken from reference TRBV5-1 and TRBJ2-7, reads KAGVTQTPRYLIKTRGQQVTLSCSPISGHRSVSWYQQTPGQGLQFLFEYFSETQRNKGNFPGRFSGRQFSNSRSEMNVSTLELGDSALYLCASSLRQGRDEQYFGPGTRLTVT.

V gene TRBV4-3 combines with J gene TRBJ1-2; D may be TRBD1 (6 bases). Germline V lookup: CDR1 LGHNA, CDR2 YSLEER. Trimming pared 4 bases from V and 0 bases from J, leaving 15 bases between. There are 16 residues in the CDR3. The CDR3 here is CASSLYRETTNYGYTF. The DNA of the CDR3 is TGCGCCAGCAGCCTCTACAGGGAAACGACTAACTATGGCTACACCTTC.

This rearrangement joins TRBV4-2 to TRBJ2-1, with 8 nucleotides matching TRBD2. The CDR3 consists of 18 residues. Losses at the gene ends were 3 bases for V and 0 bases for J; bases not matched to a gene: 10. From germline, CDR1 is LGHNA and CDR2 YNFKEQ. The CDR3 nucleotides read TGTGCCAGCAGCCAGAGGGGATACGGGGGGGTCTCCTACAATGAGCAGTTCTTC. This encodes CASSQRGYGGVSYNEQFF.

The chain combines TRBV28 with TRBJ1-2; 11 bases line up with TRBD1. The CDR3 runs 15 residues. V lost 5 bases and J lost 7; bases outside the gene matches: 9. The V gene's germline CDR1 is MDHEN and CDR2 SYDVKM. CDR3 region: CASSPVPGQGGGYTF. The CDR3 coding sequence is TGTGCCAGCAGTCCAGTACCGGGACAGGGGGGTGGCTACACCTTC.

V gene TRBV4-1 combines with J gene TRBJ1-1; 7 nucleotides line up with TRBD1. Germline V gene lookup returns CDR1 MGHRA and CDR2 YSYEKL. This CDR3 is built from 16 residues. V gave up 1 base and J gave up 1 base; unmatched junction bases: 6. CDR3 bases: TGCGCCAGCAGCCAAGGAGGGGGCAAGAAGAACACTGAAGCTTTCTTT. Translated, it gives CASSQGGGKKNTEAFF.

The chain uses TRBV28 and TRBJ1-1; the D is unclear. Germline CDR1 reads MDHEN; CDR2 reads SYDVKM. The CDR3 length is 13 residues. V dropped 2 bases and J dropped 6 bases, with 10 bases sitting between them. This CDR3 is CASSLHVGAEAFF. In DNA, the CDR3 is TGTGCCAGCAGTTTACACGTGGGCGCTGAAGCTTTCTTT.

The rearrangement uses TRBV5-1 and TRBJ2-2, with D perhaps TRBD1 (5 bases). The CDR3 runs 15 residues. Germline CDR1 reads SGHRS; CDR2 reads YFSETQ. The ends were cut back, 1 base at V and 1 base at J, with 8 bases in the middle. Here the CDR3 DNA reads TGCGCCAGCAGCTTGTGGCAGGGGAACACCGGGGAGCTGTTTTTT. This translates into CASSLWQGNTGELFF. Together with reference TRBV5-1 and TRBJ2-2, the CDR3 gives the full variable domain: KAGVTQTPRYLIKTRGQQVTLSCSPISGHRSVSWYQQTPGQGLQFLFEYFSETQRNKGNFPGRFSGRQFSNSRSEMNVSTLELGDSALYLCASSLWQGNTGELFFGEGSRLTVL.

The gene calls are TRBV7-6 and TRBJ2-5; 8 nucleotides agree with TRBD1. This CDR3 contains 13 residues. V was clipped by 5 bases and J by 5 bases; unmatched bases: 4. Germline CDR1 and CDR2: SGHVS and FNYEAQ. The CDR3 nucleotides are TGTGCCAGCAGCCCAAACAGGGGGGAGACCCAGTACTTC. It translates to CASSPNRGETQYF.

CDR3 coding DNA: TGTGCCAGTAGTAGCCTTTACGACGTAAGCGGGGGACGTGCTGGGGCCAACGTCCTGACTTTC. This codes for CASSSLYDVSGGRAGANVLTF. The genes are TRBV19 and TRBJ2-6; 8 bases map to TRBD2. The CDR3 covers 21 residues. V shed 4 bases, J shed 2 bases, and the junction held 19 bases outside the gene matches. CDR1 and CDR2 (germline): LNHDA, SQIVND (reference sequence).

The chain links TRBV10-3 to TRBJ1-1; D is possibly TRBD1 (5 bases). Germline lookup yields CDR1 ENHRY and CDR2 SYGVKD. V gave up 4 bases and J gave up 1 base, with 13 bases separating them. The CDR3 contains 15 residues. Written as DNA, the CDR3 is TGTGCCATCAGTGCCAATACAGGCTCGAACACTGAAGCTTTCTTT. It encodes CAISANTGSNTEAFF.

The CDR3 DNA is TGTGCCAGCAGCTTTAACAGGGATTCACCCCTCCACTTT. This translates into CASSFNRDSPLHF. The V and J genes are TRBV11-2 and TRBJ1-6; TRBD1 is a possible D gene (6 bases). Trimming shortened V by 3 bases and J by 8 bases, and 8 bases separated the two germline ends. CDR3 length: 13 amino acids. Germline assignment: CDR1 SGHAT and CDR2 FQNNGV. The full variable domain, in which reference TRBV11-2 and TRBJ1-6 provide the parts outside the CDR3, is EAGVAQSPRYKIIEKRQSVAFWCNPISGHATLYWYQQILGQGPKLLIQFQNNGVVDDSQLPKDRFSAERLKGVDSTLKIQPAKLEDSAVYLCASSFNRDSPLHFGNGTRLTVT.

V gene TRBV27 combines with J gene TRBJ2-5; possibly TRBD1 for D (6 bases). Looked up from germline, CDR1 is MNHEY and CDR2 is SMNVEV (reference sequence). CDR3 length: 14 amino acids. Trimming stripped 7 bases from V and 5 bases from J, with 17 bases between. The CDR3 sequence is CASTQIGGGETQYF. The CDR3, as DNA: TGTGCCAGCACTCAAATTGGGGGCGGGGAGACCCAGTACTTC.

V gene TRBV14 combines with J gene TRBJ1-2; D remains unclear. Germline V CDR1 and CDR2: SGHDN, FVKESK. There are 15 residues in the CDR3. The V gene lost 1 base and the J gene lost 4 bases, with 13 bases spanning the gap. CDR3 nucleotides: TGTGCCAGCAGCCAAGTATCAGGTGTCTTCTATGGCTACACCTTC. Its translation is CASSQVSGVFYGYTF.

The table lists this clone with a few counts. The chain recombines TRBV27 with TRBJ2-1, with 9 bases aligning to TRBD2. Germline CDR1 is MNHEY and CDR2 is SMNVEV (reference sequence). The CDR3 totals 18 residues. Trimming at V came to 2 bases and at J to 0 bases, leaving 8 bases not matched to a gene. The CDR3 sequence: CASSLAGGPSPSYNEQFF. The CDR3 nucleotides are TGTGCCAGCAGTTTAGCGGGAGGGCCCTCACCCTCCTACAATGAGCAGTTCTTC.

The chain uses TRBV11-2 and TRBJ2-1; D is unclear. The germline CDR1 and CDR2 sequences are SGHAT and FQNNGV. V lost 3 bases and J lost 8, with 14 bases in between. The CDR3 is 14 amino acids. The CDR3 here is CASSLELGGHEQFF. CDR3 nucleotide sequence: TGTGCCAGCAGCTTGGAGCTAGGTGGTCATGAGCAGTTCTTC. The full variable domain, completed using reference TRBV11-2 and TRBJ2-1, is EAGVAQSPRYKIIEKRQSVAFWCNPISGHATLYWYQQILGQGPKLLIQFQNNGVVDDSQLPKDRFSAERLKGVDSTLKIQPAKLEDSAVYLCASSLELGGHEQFFGPGTRLTVL.

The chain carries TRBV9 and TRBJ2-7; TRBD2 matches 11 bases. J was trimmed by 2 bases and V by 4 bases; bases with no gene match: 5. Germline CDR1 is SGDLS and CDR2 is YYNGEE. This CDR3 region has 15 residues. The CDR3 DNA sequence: TGTGCCAGCAGCTCCCTAGCGGGAGGACCCTACGAGCAGTACTTC. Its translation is CASSSLAGGPYEQYF.

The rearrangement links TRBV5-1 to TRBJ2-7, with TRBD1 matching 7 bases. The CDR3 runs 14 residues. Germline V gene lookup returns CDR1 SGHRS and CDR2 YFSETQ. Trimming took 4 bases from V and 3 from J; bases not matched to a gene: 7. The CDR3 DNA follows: TGCGCCAGCAGCCCCGACAGGGTCGACTACGAGCAGTACTTC. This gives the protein CASSPDRVDYEQYF.

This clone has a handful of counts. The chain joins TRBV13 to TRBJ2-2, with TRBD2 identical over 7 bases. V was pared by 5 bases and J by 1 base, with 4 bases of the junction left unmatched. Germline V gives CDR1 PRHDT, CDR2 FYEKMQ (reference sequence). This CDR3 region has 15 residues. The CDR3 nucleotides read TGTGCCAGCAGCCCTAGCGGTCTGAACACCGGGGAGCTGTTTTTT. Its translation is CASSPSGLNTGELFF. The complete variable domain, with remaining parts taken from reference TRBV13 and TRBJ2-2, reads AAGVIQSPRHLIKEKRETATLKCYPIPRHDTVYWYQQGPGQDPQFLISFYEKMQSDKGSIPDRFSAQQFSDYHSELNMSSLELGDSALYFCASSPSGLNTGELFFGEGSRLTVL.

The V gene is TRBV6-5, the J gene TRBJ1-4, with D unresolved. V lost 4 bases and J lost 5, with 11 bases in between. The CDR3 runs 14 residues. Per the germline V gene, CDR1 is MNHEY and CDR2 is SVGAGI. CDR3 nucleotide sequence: TGTGCCAGCAGTTCGGGATGGAGAAATGAAAAACTGTTTTTT. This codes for CASSSGWRNEKLFF.

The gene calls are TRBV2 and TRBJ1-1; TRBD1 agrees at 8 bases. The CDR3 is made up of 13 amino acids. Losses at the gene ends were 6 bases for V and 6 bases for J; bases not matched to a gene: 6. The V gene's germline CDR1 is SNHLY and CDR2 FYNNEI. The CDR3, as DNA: TGTGCCAGCAGACTATTACAGGGGGCTGAAGCTTTCTTT. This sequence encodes CASRLLQGAEAFF.